The 12 T cell receptor beta chains reported below all come from one sample, sequenced in a study of cytomegalovirus exposure and HLA in healthy donors. PCR involved 60 Vbeta and 13 Jbeta primers. The data were produced by immunoSEQ multiplex PCR, yet TCRdb's version contains in-frame clones alone and is incomplete. In the table there are 250,000 to 350,000 clones, roughly two thirds of which are singletons. Sequenced material: PBMCs. The receptor set was obtained from a female donor in good health and CMV-seronegative.

This chain joins TRBV28 and TRBJ1-2, with D tentatively TRBD1 (5 bases). Trimming cost V 8 bases and J 5 bases, with 12 bases left between them. CDR3 length: 12 amino acids. Germline V gene lookup returns CDR1 MDHEN and CDR2 SYDVKM. The CDR3 spells CASQLQGYGYTF. CDR3 DNA sequence: TGTGCCAGCCAACTTCAGGGTTATGGCTACACCTTC.

V is TRBV5-6 and J is TRBJ2-2; D is possibly TRBD1 (5 bases). V was shortened by 1 base and J by 1 base, with 11 bases between the two germline ends. The CDR3 loop spans 16 amino acids. Germline assignment: CDR1 SGHDT and CDR2 YYEEEE. The CDR3 DNA sequence: TGTGCCAGCAGCTTGTTCAAGGGGAAGAACACCGGGGAGCTGTTTTTT. It yields the protein CASSLFKGKNTGELFF.

The rearrangement uses TRBV18 and TRBJ2-5, with 8 nucleotides matching TRBD1. This CDR3 comprises 16 residues. Germline trimming cut 1 base from V and 5 bases from J; bases unmatched to any gene: 9. Germline loops: CDR1 KGHSH, CDR2 LQKENI. The CDR3 nucleotides are TGTGCCAGCTCACCACTAATCCGGACAGGGCAGGAGACCCAGTACTTC. This encodes CASSPLIRTGQETQYF. Looking up the rest from reference TRBV18 and TRBJ2-5 gives the full variable domain: NAGVMQNPRHLVRRRGQEARLRCSPMKGHSHVYWYRQLPEEGLKFMVYLQKENIIDESGMPKERFSAEFPKEGPSILRIQQVVRGDSAAYFCASSPLIRTGQETQYFGPGTRLLVL.

The chain links TRBV19 to TRBJ2-3; D might be TRBD1 (5 bases). CDR3 length: 14 amino acids. The germline V gene has CDR1 LNHDA and CDR2 SQIVND (reference sequence). Trimming cost V 9 bases and J 0 bases, with 13 bases left between them. The CDR3 spells CASQGGRSTDTQYF. CDR3 nucleotides: TGTGCCAGCCAGGGCGGCAGGAGCACAGATACGCAGTATTTT.

V usage is TRBV13 and J usage is TRBJ2-7, with 10 bases aligning to TRBD2. Trimming took 0 bases from V and 2 from J; bases not matched to a gene: 10. The CDR3 is 18 residues long. Germline V CDR1 and CDR2: PRHDT, FYEKMQ (reference sequence). CDR3 in DNA: TGTGCCAGCAGCTTAGGCCGCATTAGCGGGAGGACAACCTACGAGCAGTACTTC. Protein sequence: CASSLGRISGRTTYEQYF.

This chain joins TRBV28 and TRBJ1-1; 7 bases align to TRBD1. The CDR3 runs to 14 residues. Per germline, CDR1 MDHEN and CDR2 SYDVKM. The junction had 10 bases not matched to a gene; V was cut back by 7 bases and J by 5 bases. CDR3 sequence reads: CASTSGQAETEAFF. The CDR3 coding sequence is TGTGCCAGCACCAGCGGACAGGCGGAAACTGAAGCTTTCTTT.

The chain is built from TRBV11-3 and TRBJ1-1; D is possibly TRBD1 (6 bases). Germline CDR1 reads SGHNT; CDR2 reads YENEEA. The CDR3 is 12 amino acids. Trimming shortened V by 1 base and J by 8 bases, and 8 bases separated the two germline ends. The chain's CDR3 is CASSLAGGEAFF. The DNA of the CDR3 is TGTGCCAGCAGCTTAGCGGGGGGCGAAGCTTTCTTT. The entire variable domain, with the rest obtained from reference TRBV11-3 and TRBJ1-1, is as follows: EAGVVQSPRYKIIEKKQPVAFWCNPISGHNTLYWYLQNLGQGPELLIRYENEEAVDDSQLPKDRFSAERLKGVDSTLKIQPAELGDSAVYLCASSLAGGEAFFGQGTRLTVV.

V is TRBV5-1 and J is TRBJ2-2; 12 bases are shared with TRBD2. CDR1 and CDR2 (germline): SGHRS, YFSETQ. CDR3 length equals 15 residues. Losses at the gene ends were 4 bases for V and 7 bases for J; bases not matched to a gene: 5. This CDR3 reads CASSPTGLAGGELFF. The DNA for the CDR3 is TGCGCCAGCAGCCCCACGGGACTAGCGGGCGGGGAGCTGTTTTTT.

About this clone itself: One end of the junction does not line up with germline, which may come from a read error. V and J are TRBV7-9 and TRBJ2-7; the match to TRBD1 covers 11 bases. The CDR3 extends over 15 amino acids. Germline CDR1 reads SEHNR; CDR2 reads FQNEAQ (reference sequence). Here the CDR3 reads CASSRGQGAFYEQHF. CDR3 nucleotides: TGTGCCAGCAGCCGCGGACAGGGGGCATTCTACGAGCAGCACTTC.

This clone has a single count. The sample contains more than one DNA sequence encoding this CDR3. The chain couples TRBV5-1 to TRBJ2-3; 8 bases align to TRBD2. This CDR3 is built from 17 residues. V lost 4 bases and J lost 0; bases outside the gene matches: 10. Germline V gene data show CDR1 as SGHRS and CDR2 as YFSETQ. CDR3 in amino acids: CASSAGLAGLSTDTQYF. In DNA form, the CDR3 reads TGCGCCAGCAGCGCGGGGCTAGCGGGCCTTAGCACAGATACGCAGTATTTT.

The CDR3 sequence: CASSRMTGNTGELFF. DNA of the CDR3: TGTGCCAGCAGCCGTATGACTGGGAACACCGGGGAGCTGTTTTTT. The chain is built from TRBV5-4 and TRBJ2-2; D remains ambiguous. CDR1 is SGHNT and CDR2 is YYREEE in the germline V gene (reference sequence). The V end lost 4 bases, the J end lost 1 base, and 11 bases lay between the germline ends. This CDR3 has 15 residues.

The genes are TRBV7-2 and TRBJ2-5; D unclear. V was cut by 5 bases and J by 5 bases, with 9 bases left in between. CDR3 length: 12 residues. Germline V gene lookup returns CDR1 SGHTA and CDR2 FQGNSA. The CDR3 DNA is TGTGCCAGCAGCCAGGCAGCTGAGACCCAGTACTTC. Protein product: CASSQAAETQYF.